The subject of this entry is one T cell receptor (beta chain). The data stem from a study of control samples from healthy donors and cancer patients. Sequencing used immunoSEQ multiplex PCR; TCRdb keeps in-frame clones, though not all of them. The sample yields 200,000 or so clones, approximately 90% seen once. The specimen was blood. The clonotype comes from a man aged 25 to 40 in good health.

CDR3 sequence: CASSPRRRGEQPQHF. The CDR3 DNA reads TGTGCCAGCAGTCCGCGACGGCGGGGGGAGCAGCCCCAGCATTTT. The V and J genes are TRBV6-5 and TRBJ1-5, with D maybe TRBD1 (5 bases). Germline-derived CDR1 and CDR2 are MNHEY and SVGAGI. This CDR3 has 15 residues. Trimming left V 5 bases short and J 7 bases short, with 18 bases between.